These 3 T cell receptor beta chains were sequenced from one sample in a study of cytomegalovirus exposure and HLA in healthy donors. The PCR contained 60 Vbeta and 13 Jbeta primers. Assay: immunoSEQ multiplex PCR; the TCRdb copy retains only in-frame clones and omits some. This table has about 94,000 clones, approximately 7.6% appearing once. Input material: PBMCs. The receptor source for this set is a man aged 50 to 59 in good health and CMV-seronegative.

There are a few counts of this clone. The chain links TRBV6-5 to TRBJ1-5; 9 bases line up with TRBD1. The germline V gene encodes CDR1 MNHEY and CDR2 SVGAGI. This CDR3 is 15 amino acids long. V lost 2 bases to trimming and J lost 5 bases; unmatched junction nucleotides: 4. CDR3: CASSYTTGGDQPQHF. CDR3 DNA: TGTGCCAGCAGTTACACAACAGGGGGCGATCAGCCCCAGCATTTT.

The chain joins TRBV5-1 to TRBJ2-3, with D tentatively TRBD2 (6 bases). Trimming pared 7 bases from V and 0 bases from J, leaving 12 bases between. The CDR3 is 14 residues long. Germline loops: CDR1 SGHRS, CDR2 YFSETQ. CDR3 bases: TGCGCCAGCTTGGAGGGCAGGAGCACAGATACGCAGTATTTT. It is translated as CASLEGRSTDTQYF.

V and J are TRBV18 and TRBJ2-1; D unresolved. The CDR3 loop spans 16 amino acids. Per the germline V gene, CDR1 is KGHSH and CDR2 is LQKENI. Trimming cost V 0 bases and J 0 bases, with 9 bases left between them. CDR3 region: CASSPPWAVSYNEQFF. The CDR3 nucleotides are TGTGCCAGCTCACCACCTTGGGCCGTCTCCTACAATGAGCAGTTCTTC.